This T cell receptor (beta chain) was identified during a study of T cell changes during pregnancy in multiple sclerosis. This CDR3 has 12 amino acids. Losses at the gene ends were 4 bases for V and 4 bases for J; bases not matched to a gene: 2. Germline V gene lookup returns CDR1 GTSNPN and CDR2 SVGIG (reference sequence). Assay: immunoSEQ multiplex PCR; the TCRdb copy retains only in-frame clones and omits some. The sample lists fewer than 45,000 clones, about 91% occurring once. The sample was CD4+ T cells from peripheral blood mononuclear cells, taken in the third trimester of pregnancy. The TCR comes from a female donor in good health, enrolled as a control in a pregnancy study. The chain employs TRBV30 and TRBJ2-5, with TRBD1 matching 8 bases. The CDR3 nucleotides are TGTGCCTGGAACAGGGGGACAGAGACCCAGTACTTC. This gives the protein CAWNRGTETQYF.